A single sample gave rise to the 19 T cell receptor beta chains below, sequenced in a study of blood T cell dynamics during melanoma immunotherapy. Data came from immunoSEQ multiplex PCR; TCRdb stores just in-frame clones and leaves some out. The repertoire holds around 13,000 clones, with about 91% as singletons. The time point was: pre-treatment baseline. This material consisted of effector memory CD8+ T cells from blood, taken from a patient treated with checkpoint blockade. Receptors originate from a human donor with melanoma.

This clone was recorded only once. The chain joins TRBV15 to TRBJ2-5; 9 bases agree with TRBD1. Germline loops: CDR1 LNHNV, CDR2 YYDKDF (reference sequence). The CDR3 contains 17 residues. The junction had 11 bases not matched to a gene; V was cut back by 1 base and J by 5 bases. In nucleotides, the CDR3 is TGTGCCACCAGCAGAGTTCAGTGGGGGACAGGGAGGGAGACCCAGTACTTC. Amino acid sequence: CATSRVQWGTGRETQYF.

This chain connects TRBV11-2 to TRBJ1-1; maybe TRBD1 (5 bases). V lost 5 bases to trimming and J lost 0 bases, with 16 bases between them. CDR1 and CDR2 (germline): SGHAT, FQNNGV. The length of the CDR3 is 16 residues. CDR3 DNA: TGTGCCAGCAGCCTCCGGCTCAGGGTCATGAACACTGAAGCTTTCTTT. Protein sequence: CASSLRLRVMNTEAFF.

The V call is TRBV7-2, the J call TRBJ2-5, with 11 bases lining up with TRBD1. Germline-derived CDR1 and CDR2 are SGHTA and FQGNSA. The CDR3 length is 15 residues. V lost 1 base and J lost 5; bases outside the gene matches: 3. This CDR3 is CASSLEGTGGETQYF. CDR3 DNA: TGTGCCAGCAGCTTAGAGGGGACAGGGGGGGAGACCCAGTACTTC.

This chain connects TRBV19 to TRBJ2-4; the D call may be TRBD1 or TRBD2 (5 bases each). Germline lookup yields CDR1 LNHDA and CDR2 SQIVND (reference sequence). The V end was cut by 7 bases, the J end by 0 bases, with 19 bases between. The CDR3 covers 17 residues. DNA of the CDR3: TGTGCCAGTACCCTGGTGGGTGGGACGGTAGCCAAAAACATTCAGTACTTC. The encoded protein is CASTLVGGTVAKNIQYF. Supplemented by reference TRBV19 and TRBJ2-4, the full variable domain reads DGGITQSPKYLFRKEGQNVTLSCEQNLNHDAMYWYRQDPGQGLRLIYYSQIVNDFQKGDIAEGYSVSREKKESFPLTVTSAQKNPTAFYLCASTLVGGTVAKNIQYFGAGTRLSVL.

The J gene is TRBJ1-2, the V gene TRBV27, with D unclear. The CDR3 is made up of 14 amino acids. Germline V CDR1 and CDR2: MNHEY, SMNVEV (reference sequence). V shed 4 bases and J shed 4 bases, with 13 bases lying between them. CDR3 sequence reads: CASSSHDGLYGYTF. In DNA form, the CDR3 reads TGTGCCAGCAGTTCTCACGACGGTCTCTATGGCTACACCTTC.

This sequence joins TRBV2 and TRBJ1-2, with no clear D. From germline, CDR1 is SNHLY and CDR2 FYNNEI. The CDR3 spans 15 residues. V shed 5 bases and J shed 2 bases, with 15 bases lying between them. CDR3 amino acids: CASSPGGVQNYGYTF. The CDR3 coding sequence is TGTGCCAGCAGTCCTGGCGGGGTCCAGAACTATGGCTACACCTTC.

The V call is TRBV12-5, the J call TRBJ1-1, with TRBD1 identical over 9 bases. CDR3 size: 14 residues. V was clipped by 7 bases and J by 3 bases; unmatched bases: 6. Germline CDR1 LGHNT, CDR2 FRNRAP. CDR3 protein: CASALDRGYTEAFF. The DNA for the CDR3 is TGTGCTAGTGCCCTGGACAGGGGTTACACTGAAGCTTTCTTT.

The rearrangement joins TRBV19 to TRBJ2-7; maybe TRBD2 (5 bases). The CDR3 is 14 amino acids. From germline, CDR1 is LNHDA and CDR2 SQIVND (reference sequence). Deletions cut 4 bases from V and 3 bases from J, with 13 bases between. This CDR3 is CASSSSGIIYEQYF. CDR3 DNA: TGTGCCAGTAGTAGTTCCGGGATAATCTACGAGCAGTACTTC.

The chain uses TRBV9 and TRBJ2-3; 9 bases fit TRBD1. The V and J ends lost 0 bases and 0 bases, in that order; junction bases with no gene match: 5. This CDR3 is 17 amino acids long. Germline V gene sequence: CDR1 SGDLS, CDR2 YYNGEE. The CDR3 bases are TGTGCCAGCAGCGTAGGGGGACAGGGCTCGAGCACAGATACGCAGTATTTT. Translating gives CASSVGGQGSSTDTQYF.

The chain joins TRBV28 to TRBJ2-7; the match to TRBD2 covers 8 bases. The CDR3 runs to 21 residues. CDR1 and CDR2 from the germline V gene are MDHEN and SYDVKM. V lost 1 base, J lost 0 bases, and 20 bases stayed unmatched. The CDR3 sequence: CASSLSWSKMTAGLGSYEQYF. The CDR3 DNA reads as TGTGCCAGCAGTTTATCGTGGTCCAAGATGACCGCGGGACTAGGCTCCTACGAGCAGTACTTC.

The chain is built from TRBV29-1 and TRBJ2-3; 12 bases are a match to TRBD2. Trimming at V came to 4 bases and at J to 6 bases, leaving 5 bases not matched to a gene. Germline V gene lookup returns CDR1 SQVTM and CDR2 ANQGSEA. CDR3 size: 14 residues. CDR3 amino acids: CSVVPSGGADTQYF. The CDR3 bases are TGCAGCGTTGTCCCTAGCGGGGGGGCGGATACGCAGTATTTT.

The V call is TRBV6-5, the J call TRBJ1-2; TRBD1 matches at 9 bases. The V gene's germline CDR1 is MNHEY and CDR2 SVGAGI. There are 16 residues in the CDR3. The junction had 10 bases not matched to a gene; V was cut back by 0 bases and J by 8 bases. CDR3 sequence: CASSYSGGGQGGGYTF. The CDR3 DNA reads TGTGCCAGCAGTTACTCGGGTGGGGGACAGGGAGGCGGCTACACCTTC.

This chain connects TRBV19 to TRBJ2-5; 7 bases fit TRBD1. The CDR3 has 14 residues. CDR1 LNHDA and CDR2 SQIVND come from the germline V gene (reference sequence). J was trimmed by 1 base and V by 6 bases; bases with no gene match: 5. The CDR3 DNA reads as TGTGCCAGTAGAAAAAGGGACAGCCAAGAGACCCAGTACTTC. It encodes CASRKRDSQETQYF.

The chain links TRBV5-1 to TRBJ1-2, with D possibly TRBD1 on 6 matching bases. Germline V lookup: CDR1 SGHRS, CDR2 YFSETQ. Trimming stripped 4 bases from V and 2 bases from J, with 18 bases between. This CDR3 spans 16 amino acids. This CDR3 reads CASSVDRTPTNYGYTF. The CDR3 DNA follows: TGCGCCAGCAGCGTTGACAGGACCCCTACAAACTATGGCTACACCTTC.

This chain joins TRBV28 and TRBJ2-5; TRBD2 agrees at 14 bases. Germline-derived CDR1 and CDR2 are MDHEN and SYDVKM. V shed 5 bases, J shed 5 bases, and the junction held 7 bases outside the gene matches. This CDR3 comprises 16 residues. The DNA of the CDR3 is TGTGCCAGCAGTCCCCAGGGACTAGCGGGAGTTGAGACCCAGTACTTC. Residues: CASSPQGLAGVETQYF.

J is TRBJ2-7 and V is TRBV9; 12 bases align to TRBD1. CDR1 and CDR2 (germline): SGDLS, YYNGEE. The trim removed 3 bases at V and 0 bases at J, leaving 1 base unmatched. This CDR3 is 15 amino acids long. CDR3 nucleotides: TGTGCCAGCAGCGGGGGACAGGGGGCCTCCTACGAGCAGTACTTC. It yields the protein CASSGGQGASYEQYF.

Written as DNA, the CDR3 is TGTGCCAGTAGTACTGGGGGCTCGGTCTACGAGCAGTACTTC. Translating it yields CASSTGGSVYEQYF. The rearrangement uses TRBV19 and TRBJ2-7; TRBD1 is a possible D gene (6 bases). Trimming left V 4 bases short and J 3 bases short, with 13 bases between. CDR1 is LNHDA, CDR2 SQIVND, per germline (reference sequence). The CDR3 is made up of 14 amino acids.

The V call is TRBV7-9, the J call TRBJ2-7; D gene uncertain. Germline values: CDR1 SEHNR, CDR2 FQNEAQ (reference sequence). The V and J ends lost 1 base and 2 bases respectively, with 6 bases between them. The CDR3 contains 13 residues. The CDR3 region is CASSLGYPYEQYF. In nucleotides, the CDR3 is TGTGCCAGCAGCTTAGGGTACCCCTACGAGCAGTACTTC.

The table lists this clone with a count of one. The chain couples TRBV2 to TRBJ1-1; D not resolved. Germline loops: CDR1 SNHLY, CDR2 FYNNEI. This CDR3 spans 16 amino acids. V lost 2 bases and J 0 bases, leaving 13 bases between the germline ends. CDR3 sequence reads: CASSESYRLMNTEAFF. For the CDR3, the DNA is TGTGCCAGCAGTGAAAGTTACAGATTGATGAACACTGAAGCTTTCTTT.